This T cell receptor (beta chain) was sequenced during a study of blood T cell repertoires in COVID-19. Overall study context: From T cells, B-cell-depleted T cells, or PBMCs came the material, which was cDNA or gDNA.

In the original processing: Reference gene primer amplification gave nucleated cell count estimates. Clones were sequenced by immunoSEQ multiplex PCR, and TCRdb holds only the in-frame ones, with some missing. V and J calls and clone size are as listed in that table; D and trimming were resolved from the DNA. Of around 75,000 clones in the sample, approximately 86% were seen once. This clone was seen just once. This clonotype was obtained from an older man with active COVID-19. What was sequenced was peripheral blood.

The CDR3 reads CASSLAGVGAYEQYF. The DNA of the CDR3 is TGTGCCAGCAGTTTAGCGGGGGTAGGGGCCTACGAGCAGTACTTC. The rearrangement links TRBV27 to TRBJ2-7, with 7 nucleotides matching TRBD2. J was trimmed by 2 bases and V by 2 bases; bases with no gene match: 6. CDR1 MNHEY and CDR2 SMNVEV come from the germline V gene (reference sequence). This CDR3 spans 15 amino acids.